A single TCR beta chain is shown here with its context. Its specificity is not known. The table came from immunoSEQ multiplex PCR; TCRdb's copy has only in-frame clones and leaves some out. The sample consists of tens of thousands of clones, about 87% of them appearing once. This sample was included in a study of OX40 agonist ivuxolimab in advanced cancers. On the study more broadly: Participants, 82.7% male, averaged approximately 56 years of age, ranging from 23 to 79. Overall study results and limits: Certain nonresponding patients likewise had low normalized T-cell clonal expansion.

The input for sequencing was CD4+ or CD8+ T cells sorted from blood, taken in a trial of the OX40 agonist ivuxolimab. The source is an adult with an advanced solid tumor such as melanoma, head and neck, liver or kidney cancer.

The CDR3 nucleotides are TGCGCCAGCAGTGGCAGGGGACCAAACACTGAAGCTTTCTTT. This translates into CASSGRGPNTEAFF. The chain uses TRBV10-1 and TRBJ1-1; D might be TRBD1 (6 bases). The germline V and J ends were trimmed by 4 bases and 2 bases, with 11 bases remaining between them. The CDR3 runs to 14 residues. Germline lookup yields CDR1 WNHNN and CDR2 SYGVQD (reference sequence).